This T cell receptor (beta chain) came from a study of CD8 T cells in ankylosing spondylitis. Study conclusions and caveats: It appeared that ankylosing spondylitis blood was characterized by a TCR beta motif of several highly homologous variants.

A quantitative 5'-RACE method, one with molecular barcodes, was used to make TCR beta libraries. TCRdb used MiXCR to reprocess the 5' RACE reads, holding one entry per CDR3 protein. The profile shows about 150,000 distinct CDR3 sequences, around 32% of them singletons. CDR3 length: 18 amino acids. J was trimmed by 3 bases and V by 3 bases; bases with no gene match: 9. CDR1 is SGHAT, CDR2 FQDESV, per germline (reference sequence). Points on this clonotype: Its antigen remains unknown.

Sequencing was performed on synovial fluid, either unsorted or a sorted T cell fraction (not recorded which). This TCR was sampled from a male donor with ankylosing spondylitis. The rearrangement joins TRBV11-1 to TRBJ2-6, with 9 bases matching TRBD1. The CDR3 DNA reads TGTGCCAGCAGCTTTGCCTCCGGGACAGGGTTTGGGGCCAACGTCCTGACTTTC. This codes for CASSFASGTGFGANVLTF.